The 26 T cell receptor beta chains listed next were all sequenced from one sample in a study of shared clonotypes between healthy human individuals (TCRdb year 2020). The library relied on the immunoSEQ multiplex PCR assay. Drawn from immuneACCESS, this table holds only the in-frame rearrangements with V and J called that TCRdb kept. Clones are partly lost; checked studies trace under half to an unresolved V gene and leave the rest unexplained. The sample table contains under 600,000 clones; only one count was recorded for around three quarters of them. More than 10% of the sample comes from the top ten. What was sequenced was PBMCs. The receptors originated from a woman aged 40-49 years in good health. Some clones in this sample may be carry-over from other donors' samples.

The gene calls are TRBV19 and TRBJ1-5; 8 bases fit TRBD1. The CDR3 loop spans 15 amino acids. The V segment lost 1 base and the J segment 3 bases; nucleotides outside the gene matches: 2. Germline CDR1 LNHDA, CDR2 SQIVND (reference sequence). CDR3 coding DNA: TGTGCCAGTAGTATAGGGACAGGGCACAATCAGCCCCAGCATTTT. Translated, it gives CASSIGTGHNQPQHF. The full variable domain, rest sourced from reference TRBV19 and TRBJ1-5, is DGGITQSPKYLFRKEGQNVTLSCEQNLNHDAMYWYRQDPGQGLRLIYYSQIVNDFQKGDIAEGYSVSREKKESFPLTVTSAQKNPTAFYLCASSIGTGHNQPQHFGDGTRLSIL.

Remarks on this clone: Germline and junction disagree at one end, which may indicate a read error. The chain combines TRBV10-2 with TRBJ1-1; D gene unclear. The CDR3 consists of 15 residues. The V gene's germline CDR1 is WSHSY and CDR2 SAAADI. CDR3 amino acids: CASSESRQVKTEAFF. Here the CDR3 DNA reads TGCGCCAGCAGTGAGTCGAGGCAGGTGAAGACTGAAGCTTTCTTT.

The chain links TRBV5-1 to TRBJ2-7, with D uncertain. Germline lookup yields CDR1 SGHRS and CDR2 YFSETQ. Trimming cost V 1 base and J 1 base, with 12 bases left between them. This CDR3 comprises 15 residues. CDR3 in DNA: TGCGCCAGCAGCTTGTTTTCCAGCCAATCCTACGAGCAGTACTTC. It translates to CASSLFSSQSYEQYF.

The chain combines TRBV15 with TRBJ2-5; 7 bases map to TRBD2. This CDR3 spans 16 amino acids. V trimming: 1 base; J trimming: 4 bases; junction bases outside the gene matches: 9. The germline gives CDR1 LNHNV, CDR2 YYDKDF (reference sequence). CDR3 in DNA: TGTGCCACCAGCAGAGGAAGGGCGGGAGAAGGAGAGACCCAGTACTTC. Translated: CATSRGRAGEGETQYF.

This clone has a count of ten or more. V and J are TRBV19 and TRBJ2-7; 7 bases map to TRBD1. Germline V CDR1 and CDR2: LNHDA, SQIVND (reference sequence). V dropped 5 bases and J dropped 0; count of bases not matched to a gene: 7. This CDR3 is 15 amino acids long. For the CDR3, the DNA is TGTGCCAGTAGTGGTATCGGGACAGCCTCCTACGAGCAGTACTTC. It is translated as CASSGIGTASYEQYF.

This rearrangement joins TRBV6-6 to TRBJ1-6, with 7 bases fitting TRBD1. From germline, CDR1 is MNHNY and CDR2 SVGAGI (reference sequence). This CDR3 is 15 amino acids long. Trimming took 2 bases from V and 9 from J; bases not matched to a gene: 7. DNA for the CDR3: TGTGCCAGCAGTTACCCTAGGGACAGAAGTTCACCCCTCCACTTT. Protein: CASSYPRDRSSPLHF.

The chain is built from TRBV28 and TRBJ2-1; 8 bases line up with TRBD2. The V segment lost 6 bases and the J segment 3 bases; nucleotides outside the gene matches: 7. This CDR3 contains 15 residues. Germline CDR1 is MDHEN and CDR2 is SYDVKM. The CDR3 region is CASRVLAGRYNEQFF. CDR3 bases: TGTGCCAGCAGGGTATTAGCGGGACGCTACAATGAGCAGTTCTTC.

CDR3 in amino acids: CASSFRGGAENTEAFF. The DNA of the CDR3 is TGTGCCAGCAGCTTCAGGGGCGGCGCGGAGAACACTGAAGCTTTCTTT. The chain combines TRBV11-2 with TRBJ1-1; possibly TRBD1 for D (6 bases). Per germline, CDR1 SGHAT and CDR2 FQNNGV. The CDR3 is 16 residues long. The germline V and J ends were trimmed by 3 bases and 1 base, with 15 bases remaining between them.

The chain couples TRBV15 to TRBJ1-2, with a possible D match to TRBD1 (6 bases). CDR3 length: 15 amino acids. Germline CDR1 is LNHNV and CDR2 is YYDKDF (reference sequence). The V and J ends lost 3 bases and 4 bases respectively, with 15 bases between them. CDR3 sequence reads: CATSRTGTPLYGYTF. In nucleotides, the CDR3 is TGTGCCACCAGCAGGACCGGGACACCGCTCTATGGCTACACCTTC.

As concerns this clone: A much bigger clone sits one base away, suggesting this may be a read error. The rearrangement joins TRBV29-1 to TRBJ1-2; D perhaps matches TRBD1 (5 bases). Trimming took 6 bases from V and 8 from J, leaving 22 bases between them. Germline V gene lookup returns CDR1 SQVTM and CDR2 ANQGSEA. The CDR3 totals 14 residues. DNA of the CDR3: TGCAGCGTGGTTGAAGGCGGGGCCGGTTTGGGCTACACCTTC. It translates to CSVVEGGAGLGYTF. Full variable domain (outside the CDR3, taken from reference TRBV29-1 and TRBJ1-2): SAVISQKPSRDICQRGTSLTIQCQVDSQVTMMFWYRQQPGQSLTLIATANQGSEATYESGFVIDKFPISRPNLTFSTLTVSNMSPEDSSIYLCSVVEGGAGLGYTFGSGTRLTVV.

This sequence joins TRBV7-2 and TRBJ2-1; D not certain. The CDR3 runs 14 residues. CDR1 and CDR2 (germline): SGHTA, FQGNSA. The V and J ends lost 5 bases and 7 bases respectively, with 15 bases between them. CDR3 nucleotides: TGTGCCAGCAGCCCACTATCTTCTAGTAATGAGCAGTTCTTC. Translated: CASSPLSSSNEQFF.

The CDR3 is CAMTGPRVFPGNTIYF. The CDR3 DNA is TGCGCCATGACGGGACCCAGGGTCTTCCCTGGAAACACCATATATTTT. The chain joins TRBV5-1 to TRBJ1-3, with D perhaps matching TRBD1 (5 bases). Per germline, CDR1 SGHRS and CDR2 YFSETQ. Trimming took off 9 bases at V and 2 bases at J, with 21 bases between the two ends. The CDR3 has 16 residues.

This sequence joins TRBV7-9 and TRBJ2-7, with 9 bases that match TRBD2. Germline CDR1 reads SEHNR; CDR2 reads FQNEAQ (reference sequence). The V and J ends lost 5 bases and 2 bases, in that order; junction bases with no gene match: 10. The CDR3 has 16 amino acids. CDR3 protein: CASSPLGAGGTYEQYF. The CDR3 DNA reads TGTGCCAGCAGCCCCTTGGGAGCGGGAGGCACCTACGAGCAGTACTTC.

This rearrangement joins TRBV2 to TRBJ1-2, with unresolved D. The CDR3 length is 14 residues. CDR1 and CDR2 from the germline V gene are SNHLY and FYNNEI. V was clipped by 4 bases and J by 9 bases, with 18 bases between them. The CDR3, as DNA: TGTGCCAGCAGTGGCCCCGGAACGGAGACCAGCTACACCTTC. Encoded protein: CASSGPGTETSYTF.

The gene calls are TRBV2 and TRBJ2-2; no clear D. CDR1 is SNHLY and CDR2 is FYNNEI in the germline V gene. The V end was cut by 1 base, the J end by 6 bases, with 12 bases between. The CDR3 has 15 residues. The CDR3 sequence: CASSEGPMVPGELFF. The CDR3 DNA sequence: TGTGCCAGCAGTGAAGGCCCAATGGTCCCCGGGGAGCTGTTTTTT.

V gene TRBV5-1 combines with J gene TRBJ2-3; D not resolved. This CDR3 is 15 amino acids long. From germline, CDR1 is SGHRS and CDR2 YFSETQ. V lost 5 bases and J lost 2, with 15 bases in between. The CDR3 region has the DNA TGCGCCAGCAGGGAGACGGAAGGATTCACAGATACGCAGTATTTT. Its protein is CASRETEGFTDTQYF.

In its sample, this clone was seen many times. The chain has TRBV6-4 and TRBJ2-3; 7 bases match TRBD2. V shed 6 bases and J 2 bases; nucleotides not matched to a gene: 8. CDR3 length: 15 amino acids. Germline V lookup: CDR1 MRHNA, CDR2 SNTAGT. CDR3 DNA sequence: TGTGCCAGCAGCCTACGGACTAGGGCCACAGATACGCAGTATTTT. It specifies CASSLRTRATDTQYF.

The chain has TRBV7-8 and TRBJ1-3, with 12 bases aligning to TRBD1. The CDR3 runs 16 residues. Looked up from germline, CDR1 is SGHVS and CDR2 is FQNEAQ. The trim removed 5 bases at V and 7 bases at J, leaving 9 bases unmatched. CDR3 loop: CASSPGTGGSWNTIYF. The DNA of the CDR3 is TGTGCCAGCAGCCCCGGGACAGGGGGCTCGTGGAACACCATATATTTT.

V is TRBV28 and J is TRBJ2-3, with D perhaps assigned TRBD1 or TRBD2 (5 bases each). CDR3 size: 16 residues. Germline CDR1 MDHEN, CDR2 SYDVKM. V was pared by 4 bases and J by 0 bases, with 14 bases between. Here the CDR3 DNA reads TGTGCCAGCAGTTATAGGGAAGGGACGAGCACAGATACGCAGTATTTT. It codes for CASSYREGTSTDTQYF.

This sequence joins TRBV7-9 and TRBJ1-1; the match to TRBD1 covers 8 bases. V shed 3 bases and J 4 bases; nucleotides not matched to a gene: 4. Germline loops: CDR1 SEHNR, CDR2 FQNEAQ (reference sequence). CDR3 length equals 14 residues. The CDR3 DNA is TGTGCCAGCAGCTTCCAAGGACAGGGCACTGAAGCTTTCTTT. Protein sequence: CASSFQGQGTEAFF.

The V and J genes are TRBV7-2 and TRBJ2-3, with D perhaps matching TRBD1 (5 bases). CDR1 SGHTA and CDR2 FQGNSA come from the germline V gene. Trimming took 0 bases from V and 4 from J, leaving 14 bases between them. CDR3 length: 16 amino acids. The CDR3: CASSLAARKGADTQYF. DNA of the CDR3: TGTGCCAGCAGCTTAGCGGCAAGAAAAGGGGCAGATACGCAGTATTTT.

V usage is TRBV6-5 and J usage is TRBJ1-2, with no clear D. Germline V CDR1 and CDR2: MNHEY, SVGAGI. The V end lost 7 bases, the J end lost 4 bases, and 13 bases lay between the germline ends. This CDR3 comprises 13 residues. The CDR3 DNA follows: TGTGCCAGCACCAAGGGTCTTCTCTATGGCTACACCTTC. Translating gives CASTKGLLYGYTF.

This clone was detected once. The chain has TRBV28 and TRBJ1-2; tentatively, D is TRBD1 (6 bases). V lost 11 bases to trimming and J lost 5 bases, with 21 bases between them. Per germline, CDR1 MDHEN and CDR2 SYDVKM. CDR3 length: 14 amino acids. In DNA form, the CDR3 reads TGTGCCTCAGGAGGGGGGGCTGGGAGGTATGGCTACACCTTC. Encoded protein: CASGGGAGRYGYTF.

To note about this clone: A much larger clone lies a single base off, so this may be a read error. Other DNA sequences in this specimen translate into the identical CDR3. This rearrangement joins TRBV4-1 to TRBJ1-1; 7 bases match TRBD1. Trimming cost V 4 bases and J 1 base; bases outside gene matches: 0. This CDR3 is built from 13 residues. CDR1 and CDR2 (germline): MGHRA, YSYEKL. CDR3: CASSRQGNTEAFF. The CDR3, as DNA: TGCGCCAGCAGCCGACAGGGGAACACTGAAGCTTTCTTT.

The chain uses TRBV28 and TRBJ2-1, with TRBD1 matching over 12 bases. Per germline, CDR1 MDHEN and CDR2 SYDVKM. Germline trimming cut 3 bases from V and 10 bases from J; bases unmatched to any gene: 4. This CDR3 has 14 amino acids. As DNA, the CDR3 is TGTGCCAGCAGTTTGGGGACAGGGGGCTGGGAGCAGTTCTTC. As protein: CASSLGTGGWEQFF.

The chain has TRBV5-6 and TRBJ1-4; tentative D call: TRBD1 (6 bases). This CDR3 is 17 amino acids long. V lost 3 bases and J lost 7, with 22 bases in between. The germline V gene has CDR1 SGHDT and CDR2 YYEEEE. Here the CDR3 DNA reads TGTGCCAGCAGCTCTGGGGGCGCCGACAGAGGGGGTGAAAAACTGTTTTTT. This codes for CASSSGGADRGGEKLFF.